The clone carrying this T cell receptor (beta chain) was picked up many times. No antigen is known for it. Mismatch with germline at one junction end may stem from a read error. Germline V gives CDR1 ENHRY, CDR2 SYGVKD. CDR3 size: 11 residues. These data originate in a study of early T cells in non-severe SARS-CoV-2 infection. Study-level information: RNA in bulk from unsorted whole blood was sequenced, and chains were unpaired.

The protocol attached unique molecular identifiers to individual cDNA molecules. TCRdb reanalysed the 5' RACE reads using MiXCR and keeps one entry per CDR3 protein. The top ten clones hold under 15% of a sample with 34,000 or so distinct CDR3 sequences, about 8.2% of them seen once. Study findings and constraints: In VDJdb matching, anti-spike CD8 responses were favored while private and CD4 specificities went missing.

J is TRBJ2-1 and V is TRBV10-3; tentatively, D is TRBD1 or TRBD2 (5 bases each). The source material was whole blood. The source of this sequence is an adult who was a healthcare worker with PCR-confirmed SARS-CoV-2 infection or an uninfected control (not recorded which). CDR3 loop: CAIMGTLEPFF. DNA of the CDR3: TGTGCCATCATGGGGACCCTAGAGCCGTTCTTC.